The 17 T cell receptor beta chains below all came from one sample that was sequenced in a study of beta chain features in type 1 diabetes. Study observations and caveats: TCRB CDR3 length was moderately but significantly reduced in all four CD4+ subsets of Type 1 diabetes patients.

Which antigens these TCRs recognize remains unknown. cDNA synthesis used the whole RNA isolate, giving expressed TCRB sequences. The assay was immunoSEQ multiplex PCR, and TCRdb's table has in-frame clones only and misses some. This table has roughly 730,000 clones, over 10% appearing once. Sequencing used naive CD4+ T cells from blood. The origin of the receptors is a young man with type 1 diabetes.

The chain links TRBV9 to TRBJ2-7; no clear D. The germline V gene has CDR1 SGDLS and CDR2 YYNGEE. Trimming took off 4 bases at V and 0 bases at J, with 11 bases between the two ends. The CDR3 loop spans 14 amino acids. This CDR3 is CASSTRPSSYEQYF. The CDR3 nucleotides are TGTGCCAGCAGCACCCGACCCAGCTCCTACGAGCAGTACTTC. The full variable domain, its missing parts supplied by reference TRBV9 and TRBJ2-7, is DSGVTQTPKHLITATGQRVTLRCSPRSGDLSVYWYQQSLDQGLQFLIQYYNGEERAKGNILERFSAQQFPDLHSELNLSSLELGDSALYFCASSTRPSSYEQYFGPGTRLTVT.

In DNA form, the CDR3 reads TGCGCCAGCAGCTCGACTAGCGGGGGGGCCCAAGAGACCCAGTACTTC. Amino acid sequence: CASSSTSGGAQETQYF. V is TRBV5-1 and J is TRBJ2-5; the match to TRBD2 covers 14 bases. The V gene end was trimmed by 3 bases and the J gene end by 1 base; junction bases not matched to a gene: 2. Germline CDR1 SGHRS, CDR2 YFSETQ. The CDR3 sequence is 16 residues long.

There are a few counts of this clone. J is TRBJ1-5 and V is TRBV2; possible D gene TRBD1, 6 bases. Trimming removed 6 bases at V and 6 bases at J, with 9 bases between. Looked up from germline, CDR1 is SNHLY and CDR2 is FYNNEI. The CDR3 covers 12 residues. Here the CDR3 reads CASRRGSQPQHF. CDR3 coding DNA: TGTGCCAGCAGAAGGGGGAGTCAGCCCCAGCATTTT. Drawing the rest from reference TRBV2 and TRBJ1-5, the complete variable domain is EPEVTQTPSHQVTQMGQEVILRCVPISNHLYFYWYRQILGQKVEFLVSFYNNEISEKSEIFDDQFSVERPDGSNFTLKIRSTKLEDSAMYFCASRRGSQPQHFGDGTRLSIL.

This clone has just a few counts. The chain couples TRBV7-9 to TRBJ2-5, with 9 positions matching TRBD1. Germline V CDR1 and CDR2: SEHNR, FQNEAQ (reference sequence). Trimming cost V 5 bases and J 5 bases; bases outside gene matches: 6. The CDR3 has 14 amino acids. The CDR3 DNA follows: TGTGCCAGCAGCCTTACAGGGGGCATTGAGACCCAGTACTTC. Protein: CASSLTGGIETQYF.

The rearrangement uses TRBV10-3 and TRBJ2-5, with D perhaps matching TRBD1 (7 bases). The CDR3 spans 13 residues. Per the germline V gene, CDR1 is ENHRY and CDR2 is SYGVKD. V was shortened by 7 bases and J by 5 bases, with 14 bases between the two germline ends. The DNA of the CDR3 is TGTGCCATCAACCCGACAGGGAGGGAGACCCAGTACTTC. Amino acid sequence: CAINPTGRETQYF.

This chain connects TRBV5-1 to TRBJ1-1; possibly TRBD1 for D (5 bases). With 4 bases removed from V and 8 bases from J, the gap between germline ends came to 15 bases. CDR3 length: 13 amino acids. CDR1 and CDR2 from the germline V gene are SGHRS and YFSETQ. In nucleotides, the CDR3 is TGCGCCAGCAGCCCCACCGGGGGGGGAGAAGCTTTCTTT. This codes for CASSPTGGGEAFF.

The chain couples TRBV18 to TRBJ2-1, with a weak D call TRBD2 (5 bases). From germline, CDR1 is KGHSH and CDR2 LQKENI. There are 16 residues in the CDR3. V lost 6 bases to trimming and J lost 3 bases, with 18 bases between them. In DNA form, the CDR3 reads TGTGCCAGCTCTCCTTTCCGAGCGGAGATCTACAATGAGCAGTTCTTC. Translation gives CASSPFRAEIYNEQFF.

This clone was recorded a few times. The V and J genes are TRBV23-1 and TRBJ1-4; D is perhaps TRBD1 (5 bases). TRBV23-1 has ORF status, its function being uncertain. The CDR3 totals 16 residues. Trimming stripped 3 bases from V and 5 bases from J, with 16 bases between. The CDR3 here is CASSHSPGWGNEKLFF. The DNA of the CDR3 is TGCGCCAGCAGTCATTCGCCCGGGTGGGGGAATGAAAAACTGTTTTTT.

This chain joins TRBV7-2 and TRBJ1-2; a weak D match, TRBD1 (6 bases). CDR1 is SGHTA and CDR2 is FQGNSA in the germline V gene. The V end was cut by 3 bases, the J end by 4 bases, with 9 bases between. The CDR3 is made up of 13 amino acids. CDR3 sequence reads: CASSLEDSYGYTF. CDR3 DNA sequence: TGTGCCAGCAGCTTGGAGGACAGCTATGGCTACACCTTC.

J is TRBJ1-6 and V is TRBV30; 9 nucleotides align to TRBD1. The germline CDR1 and CDR2 sequences are GTSNPN and SVGIG (reference sequence). The CDR3 is 14 amino acids. V was pared by 3 bases and J by 10 bases, with 7 bases of the junction left unmatched. The CDR3 DNA reads as TGTGCCTGGAGCTCGACAGGGGGGGGATCACCCCTCCACTTT. It encodes CAWSSTGGGSPLHF.

The V call is TRBV6-6, the J call TRBJ1-1; the D gene is possibly TRBD1 (6 bases). Trimming cost V 6 bases and J 3 bases, with 17 bases left between them. This CDR3 spans 15 amino acids. Germline V gene lookup returns CDR1 MNHNY and CDR2 SVGAGI (reference sequence). CDR3 in DNA: TGTGCCAGCAGAACAGGGTGGAAAGGGGACACTGAAGCTTTCTTT. Protein sequence: CASRTGWKGDTEAFF.

This chain connects TRBV18 to TRBJ2-2, with D possibly being TRBD1 (5 bases). V was trimmed by 3 bases and J by 2 bases, leaving 13 bases between them. The CDR3 covers 16 residues. Germline-derived CDR1 and CDR2 are KGHSH and LQKENI. CDR3 sequence (DNA): TGTGCCAGCTCACCTAGACAGAAACTCAACACCGGGGAGCTGTTTTTT. It specifies CASSPRQKLNTGELFF.

This clone has only a few counts. The gene calls are TRBV10-3 and TRBJ2-5, with 12 positions matching TRBD2. With V trimmed by 2 bases and J by 2 bases, 6 bases remained unmatched. The CDR3 loop spans 17 amino acids. Looked up from germline, CDR1 is ENHRY and CDR2 is SYGVKD. The CDR3 is CAISEPGGTSGQETQYF. The CDR3 region has the DNA TGTGCCATCAGTGAGCCTGGGGGGACTAGCGGGCAAGAGACCCAGTACTTC.

This sequence joins TRBV6-1 and TRBJ1-5; maybe TRBD1 (6 bases). The germline V and J ends were trimmed by 0 bases and 7 bases, with 16 bases remaining between them. Per the germline V gene, CDR1 is MNHNS and CDR2 is SASEGT. The CDR3 runs 16 residues. The CDR3 here is CASSEAGSFTGQPQHF. CDR3 sequence (DNA): TGTGCCAGCAGTGAAGCTGGGTCATTTACAGGGCAGCCCCAGCATTTT.

This clone was found a few times. A junction end diverges from the germline sequence, so it may reflect a read error. V and J are TRBV7-8 and TRBJ2-5; D might be TRBD1 (7 bases). Germline assignment: CDR1 SGHVS and CDR2 FQNEAQ. CDR3 length equals 13 residues. CDR3 nucleotides: TGTGCCAGCAGACAGGAGGGGGCGGGACAGTCCGACTTC. This translates into CASRQEGAGQSDF.

This chain links TRBV14 with TRBJ1-1; tentative D call: TRBD1 (5 bases). Trimming shortened V by 4 bases and J by 1 base, and 7 bases separated the two germline ends. Germline CDR1 is SGHDN and CDR2 is FVKESK. The CDR3 spans 13 residues. The CDR3 reads CASSRQRNTEAFF. DNA for the CDR3: TGTGCCAGCAGCCGACAGAGGAACACTGAAGCTTTCTTT.

The V and J genes are TRBV5-1 and TRBJ1-5; no firm D call. CDR3 length: 15 amino acids. Germline V CDR1 and CDR2: SGHRS, YFSETQ. Trimming took 0 bases from V and 2 from J, leaving 9 bases between them. The CDR3 DNA reads TGCGCCAGCAGCTTGGGGAGGGAAGGCAATCAGCCCCAGCATTTT. Its protein product is CASSLGREGNQPQHF. The full variable domain, in which reference TRBV5-1 and TRBJ1-5 provide the parts outside the CDR3, is KAGVTQTPRYLIKTRGQQVTLSCSPISGHRSVSWYQQTPGQGLQFLFEYFSETQRNKGNFPGRFSGRQFSNSRSEMNVSTLELGDSALYLCASSLGREGNQPQHFGDGTRLSIL.